This T cell receptor (beta chain) was sequenced in a study of cytomegalovirus exposure and HLA in healthy donors. Overall study results and limits: In all likelihood, a cluster of highly shared sequence variants was a sequencing artifact.

Vbeta (60) and Jbeta (13) primers were used in the PCR. Assay: immunoSEQ multiplex PCR; the TCRdb copy retains only in-frame clones and omits some. Counted here are about 97,000 clones, 73% occurring once; the ten biggest clones make up roughly 3.5%. As for this clone: Its antigen is currently unknown.

The source is a man aged 35 to 55 in good health and CMV-seronegative. The specimen sequenced was PBMCs.

The CDR3 is CSATSGGQTQYF. CDR3 in DNA: TGCAGCGCGACTAGCGGGGGGCAGACCCAGTACTTC. The chain is built from TRBV29-1 and TRBJ2-5, with 13 bases fitting TRBD2. The CDR3 is 12 residues long. CDR1 is SQVTM and CDR2 is ANQGSEA in the germline V gene. With V trimmed by 7 bases and J by 6 bases, 2 bases remained unmatched.